This TCR beta chain stems from a study of control samples from healthy donors and cancer patients. Germline CDR1 is SGHRS and CDR2 is YFSETQ. The V gene lost 5 bases and the J gene lost 1 base, with 18 bases spanning the gap. CDR3 length equals 16 residues. Assay used: immunoSEQ multiplex PCR; TCRdb lists only in-frame clones, some missing. The repertoire holds approximately 79,000 clones, approximately 91% seen once, with roughly 7% in the top ten. The clonotype originates from a man aged 50 to 60 in good health. Specimen: blood. V and J are TRBV5-1 and TRBJ1-1; possibly TRBD1 for D (6 bases). In DNA form, the CDR3 reads TGCGCCAGCAGTACCCTAAAGGGGGGGCCGAACACTGAAGCTTTCTTT. Its translation is CASSTLKGGPNTEAFF.